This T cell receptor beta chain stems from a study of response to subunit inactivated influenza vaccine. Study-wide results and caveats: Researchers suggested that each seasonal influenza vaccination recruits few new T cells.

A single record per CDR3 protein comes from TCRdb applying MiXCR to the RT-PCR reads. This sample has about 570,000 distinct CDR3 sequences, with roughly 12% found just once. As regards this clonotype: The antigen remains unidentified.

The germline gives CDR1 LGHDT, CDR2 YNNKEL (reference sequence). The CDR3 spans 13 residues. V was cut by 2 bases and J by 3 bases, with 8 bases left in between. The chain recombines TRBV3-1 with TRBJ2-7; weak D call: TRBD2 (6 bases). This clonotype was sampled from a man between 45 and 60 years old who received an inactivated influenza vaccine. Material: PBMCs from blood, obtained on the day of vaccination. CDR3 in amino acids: CASSQSGGYEQYF. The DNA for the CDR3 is TGTGCCAGCAGCCAATCCGGGGGCTACGAGCAGTACTTC.